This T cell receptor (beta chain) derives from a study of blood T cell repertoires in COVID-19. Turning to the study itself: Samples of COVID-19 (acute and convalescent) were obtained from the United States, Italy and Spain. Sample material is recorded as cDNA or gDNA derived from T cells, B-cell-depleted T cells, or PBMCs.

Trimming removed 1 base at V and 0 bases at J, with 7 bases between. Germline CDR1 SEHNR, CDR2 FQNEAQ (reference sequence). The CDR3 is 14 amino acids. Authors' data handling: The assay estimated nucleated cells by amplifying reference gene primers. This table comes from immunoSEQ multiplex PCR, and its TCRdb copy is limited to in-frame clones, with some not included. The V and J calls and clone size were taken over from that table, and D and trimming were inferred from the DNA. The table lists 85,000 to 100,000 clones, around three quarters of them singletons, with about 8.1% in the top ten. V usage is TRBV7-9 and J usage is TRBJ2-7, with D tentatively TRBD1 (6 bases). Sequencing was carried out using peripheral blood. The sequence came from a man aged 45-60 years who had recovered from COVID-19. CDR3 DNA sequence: TGTGCCAGCAGCTTAGACAGGGCCTCCTACGAGCAGTACTTC. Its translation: CASSLDRASYEQYF.